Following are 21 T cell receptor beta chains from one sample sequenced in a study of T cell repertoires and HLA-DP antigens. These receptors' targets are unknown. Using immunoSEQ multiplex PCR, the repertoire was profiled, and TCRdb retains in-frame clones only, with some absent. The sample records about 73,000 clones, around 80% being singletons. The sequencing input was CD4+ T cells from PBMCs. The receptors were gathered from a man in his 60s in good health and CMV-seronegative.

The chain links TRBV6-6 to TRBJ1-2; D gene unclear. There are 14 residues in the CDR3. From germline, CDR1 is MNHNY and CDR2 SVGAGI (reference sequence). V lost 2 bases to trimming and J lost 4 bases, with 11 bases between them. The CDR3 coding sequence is TGTGCCAGCAGTTACGAGGGCGCGGGCTATGGCTACACCTTC. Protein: CASSYEGAGYGYTF.

The CDR3 coding sequence is TGCGCCAGCAGCTGGGGTGGTGCAACTAATGAAAAACTGTTTTTT. Its translation is CASSWGGATNEKLFF. This sequence joins TRBV5-1 and TRBJ1-4; D uncertain. V dropped 3 bases and J dropped 0 bases, with 9 bases sitting between them. This CDR3 spans 15 amino acids. Germline CDR1 is SGHRS and CDR2 is YFSETQ.

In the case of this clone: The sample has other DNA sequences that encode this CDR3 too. CDR3 sequence reads: CASSLARGTNEKLFF. CDR3 in DNA: TGCGCCAGCAGCTTGGCACGGGGGACTAATGAAAAACTGTTTTTT. V and J are TRBV5-1 and TRBJ1-4, with D maybe TRBD1 (5 bases). From germline, CDR1 is SGHRS and CDR2 YFSETQ. The V end lost 0 bases, the J end lost 2 bases, and 8 bases lay between the germline ends. The CDR3 totals 15 residues.

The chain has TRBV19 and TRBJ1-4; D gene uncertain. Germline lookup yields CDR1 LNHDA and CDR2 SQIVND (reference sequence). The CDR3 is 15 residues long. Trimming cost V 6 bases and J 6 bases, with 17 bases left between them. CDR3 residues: CASRPGVREDEKLFF. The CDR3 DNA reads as TGTGCCAGTAGGCCCGGGGTGAGGGAGGATGAAAAACTGTTTTTT. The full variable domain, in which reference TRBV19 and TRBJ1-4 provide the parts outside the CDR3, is DGGITQSPKYLFRKEGQNVTLSCEQNLNHDAMYWYRQDPGQGLRLIYYSQIVNDFQKGDIAEGYSVSREKKESFPLTVTSAQKNPTAFYLCASRPGVREDEKLFFGSGTQLSVL.

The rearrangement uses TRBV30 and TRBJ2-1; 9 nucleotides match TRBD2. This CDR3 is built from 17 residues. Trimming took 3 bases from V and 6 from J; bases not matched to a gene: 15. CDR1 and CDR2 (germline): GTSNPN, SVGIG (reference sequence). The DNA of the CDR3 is TGTGCCTGGAGCAAATCAAGGGGGCTAGCGGGAATCAATGAGCAGTTCTTC. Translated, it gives CAWSKSRGLAGINEQFF.

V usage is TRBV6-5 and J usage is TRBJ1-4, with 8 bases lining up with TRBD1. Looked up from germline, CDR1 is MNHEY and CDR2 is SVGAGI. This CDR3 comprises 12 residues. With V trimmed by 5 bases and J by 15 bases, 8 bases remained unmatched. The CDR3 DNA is TGTGCCAGCAGTCCCTACAGGGGGAAGATGTTTTTT. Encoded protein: CASSPYRGKMFF.

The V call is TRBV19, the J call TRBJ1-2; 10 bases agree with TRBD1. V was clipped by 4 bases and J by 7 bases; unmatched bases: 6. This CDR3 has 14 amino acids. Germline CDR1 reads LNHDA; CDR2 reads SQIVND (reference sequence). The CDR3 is CASSKGQGVSGYTF. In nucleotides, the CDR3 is TGTGCCAGTAGTAAAGGACAGGGGGTTTCTGGCTACACCTTC.

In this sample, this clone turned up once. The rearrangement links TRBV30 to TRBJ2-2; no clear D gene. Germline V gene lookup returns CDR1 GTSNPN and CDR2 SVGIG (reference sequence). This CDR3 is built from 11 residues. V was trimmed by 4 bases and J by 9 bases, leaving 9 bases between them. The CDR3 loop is CAWNGGRELFF. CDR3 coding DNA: TGTGCCTGGAACGGCGGACGGGAGCTGTTTTTT. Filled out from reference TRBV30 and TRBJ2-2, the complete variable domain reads SQTIHQWPATLVQPVGSPLSLECTVEGTSNPNLYWYRQAAGRGLQLLFYSVGIGQISSEVPQNLSASRPQDRQFILSSKKLLLSDSGFYLCAWNGGRELFFGEGSRLTVL.

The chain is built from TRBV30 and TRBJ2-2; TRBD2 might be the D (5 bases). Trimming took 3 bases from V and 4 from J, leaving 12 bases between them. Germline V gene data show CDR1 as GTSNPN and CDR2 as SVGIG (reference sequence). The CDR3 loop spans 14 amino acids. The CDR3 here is CAWRDGVVTGELFF. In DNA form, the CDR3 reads TGTGCCTGGAGGGACGGGGTAGTCACCGGGGAGCTGTTTTTT.

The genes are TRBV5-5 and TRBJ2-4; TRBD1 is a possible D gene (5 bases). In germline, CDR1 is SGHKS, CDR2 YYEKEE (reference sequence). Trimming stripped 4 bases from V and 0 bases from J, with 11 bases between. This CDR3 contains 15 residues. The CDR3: CASSPRGLAKNIQYF. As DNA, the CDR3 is TGTGCCAGCAGCCCTAGGGGCCTAGCCAAAAACATTCAGTACTTC.

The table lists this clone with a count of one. The CDR3 loop is CASSQDANTGELFF. DNA of the CDR3: TGCGCCAGCAGCCAAGACGCGAACACCGGGGAGCTGTTTTTT. The chain employs TRBV4-3 and TRBJ2-2; D is unclear. Trimming took off 0 bases at V and 0 bases at J, with 2 bases between the two ends. Germline V gives CDR1 LGHNA, CDR2 YSLEER. This CDR3 is 14 amino acids long.

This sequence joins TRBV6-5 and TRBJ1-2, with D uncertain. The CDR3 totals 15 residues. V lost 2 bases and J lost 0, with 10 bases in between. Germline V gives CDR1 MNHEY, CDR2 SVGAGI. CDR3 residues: CASSYSREPNYGYTF. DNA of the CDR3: TGTGCCAGCAGTTACAGCAGAGAACCTAACTATGGCTACACCTTC.

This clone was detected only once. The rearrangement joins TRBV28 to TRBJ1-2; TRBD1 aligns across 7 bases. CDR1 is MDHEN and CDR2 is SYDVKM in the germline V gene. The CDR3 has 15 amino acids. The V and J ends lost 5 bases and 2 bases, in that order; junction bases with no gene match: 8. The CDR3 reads CASSLRQGWNYGYTF. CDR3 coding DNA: TGTGCCAGCAGTCTAAGACAGGGTTGGAACTATGGCTACACCTTC.

This CDR3 is CASSSGTGSTGELFF. In DNA, the CDR3 is TGTGCCAGTAGTTCCGGGACAGGGTCGACCGGGGAGCTGTTTTTT. The chain has TRBV19 and TRBJ2-2; 9 bases agree with TRBD1. Per the germline V gene, CDR1 is LNHDA and CDR2 is SQIVND (reference sequence). The trim removed 5 bases at V and 5 bases at J, leaving 6 bases unmatched. The CDR3 spans 15 residues.

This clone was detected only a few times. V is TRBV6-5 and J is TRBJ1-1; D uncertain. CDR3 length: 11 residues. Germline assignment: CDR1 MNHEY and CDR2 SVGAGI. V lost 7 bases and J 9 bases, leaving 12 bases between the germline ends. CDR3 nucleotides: TGTGCCAGCATCAGTACGACCCAAGCTTTCTTT. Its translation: CASISTTQAFF.

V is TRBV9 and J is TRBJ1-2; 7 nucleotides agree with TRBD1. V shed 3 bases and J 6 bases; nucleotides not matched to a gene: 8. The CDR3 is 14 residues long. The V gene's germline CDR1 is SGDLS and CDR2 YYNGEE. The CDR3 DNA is TGTGCCAGCAGCGCACGGACAGGTAGTCATGGCTACACCTTC. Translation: CASSARTGSHGYTF.

This CDR3 is CASSQARAGGRETQYF. The CDR3 region has the DNA TGTGCCAGCAGCCAAGCGCGAGCGGGAGGCCGGGAGACCCAGTACTTC. The genes are TRBV4-2 and TRBJ2-5; 9 bases align to TRBD2. The junction had 8 bases not matched to a gene; V was cut back by 1 base and J by 5 bases. CDR3 size: 16 residues. Germline V gene lookup returns CDR1 LGHNA and CDR2 YNFKEQ.

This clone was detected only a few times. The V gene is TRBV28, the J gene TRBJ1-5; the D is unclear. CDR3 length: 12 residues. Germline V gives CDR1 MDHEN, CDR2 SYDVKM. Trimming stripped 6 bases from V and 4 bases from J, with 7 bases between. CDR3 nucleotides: TGTGCCAGCAGGCACCGGAATCAGCCCCAGCATTTT. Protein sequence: CASRHRNQPQHF. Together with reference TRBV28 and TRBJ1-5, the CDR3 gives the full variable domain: DVKVTQSSRYLVKRTGEKVFLECVQDMDHENMFWYRQDPGLGLRLIYFSYDVKMKEKGDIPEGYSVSREKKERFSLILESASTNQTSMYLCASRHRNQPQHFGDGTRLSIL.

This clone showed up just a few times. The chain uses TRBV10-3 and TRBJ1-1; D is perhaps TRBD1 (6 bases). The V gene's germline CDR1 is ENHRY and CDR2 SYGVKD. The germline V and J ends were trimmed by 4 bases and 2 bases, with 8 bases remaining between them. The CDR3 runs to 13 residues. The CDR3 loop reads CAISVTGNTEAFF. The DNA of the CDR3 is TGTGCCATCAGTGTGACAGGTAACACTGAAGCTTTCTTT.

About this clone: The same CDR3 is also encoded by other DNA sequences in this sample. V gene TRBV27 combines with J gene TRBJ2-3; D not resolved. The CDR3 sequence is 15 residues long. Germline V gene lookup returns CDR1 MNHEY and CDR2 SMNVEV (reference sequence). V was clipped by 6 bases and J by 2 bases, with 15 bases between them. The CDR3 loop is CASSLQDPSTDTQYF. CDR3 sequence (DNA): TGTGCCAGCAGCCTACAAGACCCCTCCACAGATACGCAGTATTTT.

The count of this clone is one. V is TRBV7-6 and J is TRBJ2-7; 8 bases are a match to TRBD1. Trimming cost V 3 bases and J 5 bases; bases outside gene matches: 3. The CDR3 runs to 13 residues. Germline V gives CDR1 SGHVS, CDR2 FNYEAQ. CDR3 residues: CASSFQGANEQYF. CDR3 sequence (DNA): TGTGCCAGCAGCTTCCAGGGGGCGAACGAGCAGTACTTC.